This T cell receptor (beta chain) was recorded in a study of early T cells in non-severe SARS-CoV-2 infection. Overall study: It was bulk RNA from unsorted whole blood that was sequenced, and the chains were unpaired.

Trimming took off 8 bases at V and 0 bases at J, with 4 bases between the two ends. This CDR3 is 11 amino acids long. From germline, CDR1 is SGHTA and CDR2 FQGTGA. Unique molecular identifier tags were affixed to discrete cDNA molecules. TCRdb used MiXCR to reprocess the 5' RACE reads, holding one entry per CDR3 protein. Of tens of thousands of distinct CDR3 sequences in the sample, 12% were seen once. The material sequenced was whole blood. This sequence was found in an adult who was a healthcare worker with PCR-confirmed SARS-CoV-2 infection or an uninfected control (not recorded which). The gene calls are TRBV7-3 and TRBJ2-5; no definite D call. CDR3 loop: CASDDQETQYF. The CDR3 DNA follows: TGTGCCAGCGACGACCAAGAGACCCAGTACTTC. The whole variable domain, remainder taken from reference TRBV7-3 and TRBJ2-5, is GAGVSQTPSNKVTEKGKYVELRCDPISGHTALYWYRQSLGQGPEFLIYFQGTGAADDSGLPNDRFFAVRPEGSVSTLKIQRTERGDSAVYLCASDDQETQYFGPGTRLLVL.